The 27 T cell receptor beta chains below were found in one sample sequenced in a study of T cells in Graves' hyperthyroidism and ophthalmopathy. It was RNA transcripts that yielded the amplified TCR beta CDR3 regions. The TCR CDR3 first-round RT-PCR relied on the HTBI primer set. TCRdb itself ran the multiplex PCR reads through MiXCR, one entry per CDR3 protein. The data hold 600,000 or so distinct CDR3 sequences, with around 15% observed a single time. Sequencing was performed on blood. The receptors originated from a woman in her thirties with Graves' hyperthyroidism.

At least ten counts were recorded for this clonotype. The V and J genes are TRBV5-1 and TRBJ2-1; D possibly corresponds to TRBD1 (6 bases). Germline CDR1 SGHRS, CDR2 YFSETQ. CDR3 length equals 14 residues. Trimming took 1 base from V and 9 from J, leaving 14 bases between them. CDR3 protein: CASSLFAEGGEQFF. The CDR3 DNA follows: TGCGCCAGCAGCTTGTTTGCGGAAGGGGGTGAGCAGTTCTTC.

Points on this clonotype: A much larger clone is a single base away; this may be a read error. The chain has TRBV6-5 and TRBJ2-1; 7 bases agree with TRBD2. Germline assignment: CDR1 MNHEY and CDR2 SVGAGI. The CDR3 consists of 16 residues. DNA of the CDR3: TGTCCCAGCAGTTACTTGACTAGCAGCTCCTACAATGAGCAGTTCTTC. The encoded protein is CPSSYLTSSSYNEQFF.

This sequence joins TRBV29-1 and TRBJ1-1, with 7 positions matching TRBD1. The V segment lost 3 bases and the J segment 2 bases; nucleotides outside the gene matches: 9. The CDR3 covers 15 residues. Germline V gives CDR1 SQVTM, CDR2 ANQGSEA. This CDR3 is CSVEVRGTANTEAFF. The CDR3 coding sequence is TGCAGCGTTGAGGTTCGCGGGACAGCCAACACTGAAGCTTTCTTT.

The chain joins TRBV24-1 to TRBJ2-5; no firm D call. The V end lost 0 bases, the J end lost 5 bases, and 3 bases lay between the germline ends. The CDR3 is 12 residues long. CDR1 KGHDR and CDR2 SFDVKD come from the germline V gene. DNA for the CDR3: TGTGCCACCAGTGATTTGTCGGAGACCCAGTACTTC. Translating gives CATSDLSETQYF.

This clonotype occurred many times. V is TRBV6-1 and J is TRBJ1-1, with a weak D call TRBD1 (5 bases). The CDR3 is 15 amino acids. Germline-derived CDR1 and CDR2 are MNHNS and SASEGT. The V and J ends lost 5 bases and 3 bases respectively, with 16 bases between them. The CDR3 DNA reads as TGTGCCAGCAGTTACGGGACTTACTACGACACTGAAGCTTTCTTT. This sequence encodes CASSYGTYYDTEAFF.

This clonotype was seen ten or more times. The V and J genes are TRBV10-2 and TRBJ2-7, with 9 positions matching TRBD1. The CDR3 runs to 15 residues. With 5 bases clipped from V and 6 bases from J, the junction kept 11 bases outside the gene matches. Germline V gene data show CDR1 as WSHSY and CDR2 as SAAADI. CDR3 region: CASSTGGEPTSEQYF. The CDR3 DNA reads TGCGCCAGCAGTACAGGGGGCGAACCAACATCCGAGCAGTACTTC.

This clonotype has ten or more counts. The V and J genes are TRBV10-2 and TRBJ2-1; 12 nucleotides match TRBD2. V shed 6 bases and J 1 base; nucleotides not matched to a gene: 13. The germline CDR1 and CDR2 sequences are WSHSY and SAAADI. This CDR3 is built from 19 residues. In DNA form, the CDR3 reads TGCGCCAGCAGATACGGACTAGCGGGGTCACGCGGATCCTACAATGAGCAGTTCTTC. Its translation is CASRYGLAGSRGSYNEQFF.

This clonotype showed up many times. The chain recombines TRBV28 with TRBJ2-1; D gene unclear. Germline V lookup: CDR1 MDHEN, CDR2 SYDVKM. The CDR3 has 16 amino acids. The V end was cut by 2 bases, the J end by 7 bases, with 18 bases between. The CDR3, as DNA: TGTGCCAGCAGTTTACGGCTAGATAATCCTATGAATGAGCAGTTCTTC. This codes for CASSLRLDNPMNEQFF.

This clonotype has a handful of counts. The chain carries TRBV12-3 or TRBV12-4 and TRBJ2-4; 7 nucleotides align to TRBD2. The junction had 8 bases not matched to a gene; V was cut back by 9 bases and J by 0 bases. This CDR3 comprises 15 residues. The CDR3 DNA sequence: TGTGCCAGTACCGGGACTACTCTAGCCAAAAACATTCAGTACTTC. Its translation is CASTGTTLAKNIQYF.

This clonotype occurred a few times. This chain uses TRBV9 with TRBJ1-1; maybe TRBD1 (6 bases). The CDR3 runs 14 residues. The germline CDR1 and CDR2 sequences are SGDLS and YYNGEE. V gave up 0 bases and J gave up 3 bases, with 9 bases separating them. CDR3 coding DNA: TGTGCCAGCAGCGTAGATCAGGGGTACACTGAAGCTTTCTTT. It is translated as CASSVDQGYTEAFF.

A word on this clonotype: Being one base from a much bigger clone, this may be a read error. This chain links TRBV12-3 or TRBV12-4 with TRBJ2-1; 8 nucleotides align to TRBD1. With the DNA end fitting TRBJ2-7 better, the J assignment may be wrong. The CDR3 loop spans 13 amino acids. DNA for the CDR3: TGTGCCAGCTCAGGGGGCTGGTACAATGAGCAGTACTTC. Its translation is CASSGGWYNEQYF.

This clonotype was picked up many times. This sequence joins TRBV2 and TRBJ1-1; the D is unclear. Germline assignment: CDR1 SNHLY and CDR2 FYNNEI. V shed 7 bases and J shed 1 base, with 10 bases lying between them. The CDR3 sequence is 13 residues long. The CDR3 loop is CASTAGRNTEAFF. As DNA, the CDR3 is TGTGCCAGCACGGCAGGACGGAACACTGAAGCTTTCTTT.

The chain combines TRBV9 with TRBJ2-7, with D perhaps matching TRBD2 (7 bases). V was trimmed by 3 bases and J by 5 bases, leaving 12 bases between them. Germline-derived CDR1 and CDR2 are SGDLS and YYNGEE. The length of the CDR3 is 13 residues. CDR3 sequence reads: CASSDAGANEQYF. The DNA of the CDR3 is TGTGCCAGCAGCGACGCGGGGGCAAACGAGCAGTACTTC.

In this sample, this clonotype turned up many times. A read error may account for a junction end that differs from germline. This rearrangement joins TRBV27 to TRBJ1-5, with D uncertain. Germline assignment: CDR1 MNHEY and CDR2 SMNVEV (reference sequence). The CDR3 contains 13 residues. The CDR3 bases are TGCGCCAGCAGCTTGTCAGAGGGTCAGCCCCAGCATTTT. Residues: CASSLSEGQPQHF.

The V gene is TRBV28, the J gene TRBJ2-2; 10 bases agree with TRBD1. The CDR3 length is 16 residues. The germline gives CDR1 MDHEN, CDR2 SYDVKM. V lost 6 bases, J lost 5 bases, and 9 bases stayed unmatched. This CDR3 reads CASSNPGQGVTGELFF. The DNA for the CDR3 is TGTGCCAGCAGCAATCCTGGACAGGGGGTTACCGGGGAGCTGTTTTTT.

This clonotype occurred many times. The chain has TRBV29-1 and TRBJ2-7; 7 bases map to TRBD1. After removal of 4 bases from V and 1 base from J, the junction contained 13 bases not matched to a gene. Germline assignment: CDR1 SQVTM and CDR2 ANQGSEA. The CDR3 covers 16 residues. For the CDR3, the DNA is TGCAGCGTTGTGGACGGTAGGAGACAGGGTTCCTACGAGCAGTACTTC. This translates into CSVVDGRRQGSYEQYF.

The chain uses TRBV15 and TRBJ2-7; 7 bases are a match to TRBD1. V was clipped by 1 base and J by 3 bases; unmatched bases: 15. Germline V CDR1 and CDR2: LNHNV, YYDKDF (reference sequence). The CDR3 covers 18 residues. The CDR3 is CATSRVPPPRQGVYEQYF. CDR3 sequence (DNA): TGTGCCACCAGCAGAGTACCTCCCCCCCGACAGGGAGTCTACGAGCAGTACTTC.

This clonotype occurred many times. The rearrangement links TRBV6-1 to TRBJ1-4, with D maybe TRBD1 (5 bases). V lost 5 bases, J lost 7 bases, and 14 bases lay in between. The CDR3 is 14 residues long. The germline gives CDR1 MNHNS, CDR2 SASEGT. Here the CDR3 DNA reads TGTGCCAGCAGTCGGGACCGAGGAACTGAAAAACTGTTTTTT. Translated: CASSRDRGTEKLFF.

Comments on this clonotype: At one end, the junction sequence differs from germline, possibly due to a read error. The chain joins TRBV30 to TRBJ2-7; no firm D call. The germline gives CDR1 GTSNPN, CDR2 SVGIG (reference sequence). The CDR3 covers 13 residues. CDR3 loop: CVWSAGTTYEQYF. The CDR3 DNA is TGTGTCTGGAGTGCCGGAACCACCTACGAGCAGTACTTC.

This clonotype was seen ten or more times. The chain recombines TRBV6-2 or TRBV6-3 with TRBJ2-5, with 8 nucleotides matching TRBD1. The CDR3 runs to 12 residues. Trimming at V came to 8 bases and at J to 2 bases, leaving 1 base not matched to a gene. CDR1 and CDR2 (germline): MNHEY, SVGEGT. This CDR3 is CASRTGQETQYF. CDR3 coding DNA: TGTGCCAGCCGGACAGGGCAAGAGACCCAGTACTTC.

This clonotype was detected ten times or more. This chain connects TRBV28 to TRBJ2-7; 7 bases align to TRBD2. Looked up from germline, CDR1 is MDHEN and CDR2 is SYDVKM. This CDR3 has 15 amino acids. Unmatched junction bases numbered 8, after V lost 4 bases and J lost 2 bases. The CDR3 loop is CASSSTGTITYEQYF. The CDR3 DNA is TGTGCCAGCAGTTCGACCGGGACTATTACCTACGAGCAGTACTTC.

This clonotype was detected many times. The J gene is TRBJ2-2, the V gene TRBV3-1; possible D gene TRBD2, 7 bases. Per germline, CDR1 LGHDT and CDR2 YNNKEL (reference sequence). V lost 1 base, J lost 6 bases, and 21 bases lay in between. CDR3 length: 18 amino acids. CDR3 amino acids: CASSQGTGTTDRPGELFF. As DNA, the CDR3 is TGTGCCAGCAGCCAAGGAACCGGGACTACGGACAGACCCGGGGAGCTGTTTTTT.

This clonotype was observed at least ten times. The gene calls are TRBV28 and TRBJ2-1; 9 bases match TRBD2. There are 15 residues in the CDR3. Germline CDR1 and CDR2: MDHEN and SYDVKM. Trimming removed 0 bases from V and 7 bases from J; junction bases left unmatched: 4. CDR3 coding DNA: TGTGCCAGCAGTTTATGGGCTAGCGGGAAGAATGAGCAGTTCTTC. Its protein is CASSLWASGKNEQFF. Full variable domain (remainder filled in from reference TRBV28 and TRBJ2-1): DVKVTQSSRYLVKRTGEKVFLECVQDMDHENMFWYRQDPGLGLRLIYFSYDVKMKEKGDIPEGYSVSREKKERFSLILESASTNQTSMYLCASSLWASGKNEQFFGPGTRLTVL.

This clonotype appeared a single time. CDR3 nucleotides: TGTGCCAGCAGCTCAAGGACAGGTTTGAGTTCACCCCTCCACTTT. This encodes CASSSRTGLSSPLHF. The gene calls are TRBV7-9 and TRBJ1-6, with 7 nucleotides matching TRBD1. Germline-derived CDR1 and CDR2 are SEHNR and FQNEAQ (reference sequence). V gave up 4 bases and J gave up 9 bases; unmatched junction bases: 9. This CDR3 has 15 residues.

J is TRBJ2-1 and V is TRBV2; tentative D call: TRBD2 (5 bases). The CDR3 sequence is 16 residues long. Germline CDR1 is SNHLY and CDR2 is FYNNEI. The V gene lost 3 bases and the J gene lost 4 bases, with 16 bases spanning the gap. This CDR3 is CASSDLAHRLYNEQFF. The CDR3 bases are TGTGCCAGCAGTGATCTAGCCCACCGATTATACAATGAGCAGTTCTTC.

The chain links TRBV6-1 to TRBJ1-5; no clear D. Trimming removed 5 bases at V and 2 bases at J, with 16 bases between. The CDR3 sequence is 16 residues long. CDR1 and CDR2 (germline): MNHNS, SASEGT. This CDR3 is CASSPLGLRGNQPQHF. The DNA of the CDR3 is TGTGCCAGCAGTCCCCTGGGTTTGAGGGGCAATCAGCCCCAGCATTTT.

This clonotype occurred many times. V and J are TRBV3-2 and TRBJ2-3; the table calls TRBD1, which could not be checked here. TRBV3-2 is flagged as a pseudogene. The CDR3 spans 16 residues. CDR3 residues: CASSQDRQEGTDTQYF. The CDR3 DNA sequence: TGTGCCAGCAGCCAAGATCGACAGGAAGGCACAGATACGCAGTATTTT.